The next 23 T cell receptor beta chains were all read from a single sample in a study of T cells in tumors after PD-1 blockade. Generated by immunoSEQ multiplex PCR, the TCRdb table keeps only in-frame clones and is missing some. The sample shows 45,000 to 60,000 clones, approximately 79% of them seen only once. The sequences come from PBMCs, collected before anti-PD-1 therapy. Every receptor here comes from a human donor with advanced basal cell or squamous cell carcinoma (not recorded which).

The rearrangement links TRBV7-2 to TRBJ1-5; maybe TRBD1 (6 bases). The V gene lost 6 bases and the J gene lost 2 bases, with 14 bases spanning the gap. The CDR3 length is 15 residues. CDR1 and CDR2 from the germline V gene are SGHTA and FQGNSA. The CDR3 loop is CASSQQGRGNQPQHF. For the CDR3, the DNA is TGTGCCAGCAGTCAACAGGGAAGGGGCAATCAGCCCCAGCATTTT.

The CDR3 here is CASSQVLRAYNEQFF. The CDR3 nucleotides are TGCGCCAGCAGCCAAGTTCTGCGAGCCTACAATGAGCAGTTCTTC. The V call is TRBV4-1, the J call TRBJ2-1; D gene ambiguous. The germline gives CDR1 MGHRA, CDR2 YSYEKL. V lost 1 base to trimming and J lost 2 bases, with 9 bases between them. The CDR3 runs to 15 residues.

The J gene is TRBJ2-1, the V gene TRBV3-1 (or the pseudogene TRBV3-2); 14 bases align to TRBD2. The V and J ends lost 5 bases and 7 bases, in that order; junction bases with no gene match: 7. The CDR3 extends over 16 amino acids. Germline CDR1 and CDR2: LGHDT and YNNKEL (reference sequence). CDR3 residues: CASSTMGLAGDNEQFF. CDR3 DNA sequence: TGTGCCAGCAGCACCATGGGACTAGCGGGGGATAATGAGCAGTTCTTC.

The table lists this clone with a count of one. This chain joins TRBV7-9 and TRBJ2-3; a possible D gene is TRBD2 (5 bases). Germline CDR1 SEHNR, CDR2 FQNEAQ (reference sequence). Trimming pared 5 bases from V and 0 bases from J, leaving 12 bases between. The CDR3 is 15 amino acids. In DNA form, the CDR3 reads TGTGCCAGCAGCCCACCCGGGGTTAGCACAGATACGCAGTATTTT. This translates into CASSPPGVSTDTQYF.

CDR3 sequence (DNA): TGTGCCAGCAGCCACTCGACCAACACCGGGGAGCTGTTTTTT. This gives the protein CASSHSTNTGELFF. The chain combines TRBV5-8 with TRBJ2-2; D is uncertain. The CDR3 has 14 residues. Germline CDR1 SGHTS, CDR2 YDEGEE. V lost 4 bases and J 2 bases, leaving 9 bases between the germline ends. The full variable domain, in which reference TRBV5-8 and TRBJ2-2 provide the parts outside the CDR3, is EAGVTQSPTHLIKTRGQQATLRCSPISGHTSVYWYQQALGLGLQFLLWYDEGEERNRGNFPPRFSGRQFPNYSSELNVNALELEDSALYLCASSHSTNTGELFFGEGSRLTVL.

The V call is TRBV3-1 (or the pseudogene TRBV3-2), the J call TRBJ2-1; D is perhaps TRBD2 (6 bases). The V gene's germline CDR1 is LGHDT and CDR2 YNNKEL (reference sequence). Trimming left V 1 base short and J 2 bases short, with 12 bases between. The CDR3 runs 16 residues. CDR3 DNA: TGTGCCAGCAGCCAAGGCGGGGTATCCCCCTACAATGAGCAGTTCTTC. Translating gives CASSQGGVSPYNEQFF.

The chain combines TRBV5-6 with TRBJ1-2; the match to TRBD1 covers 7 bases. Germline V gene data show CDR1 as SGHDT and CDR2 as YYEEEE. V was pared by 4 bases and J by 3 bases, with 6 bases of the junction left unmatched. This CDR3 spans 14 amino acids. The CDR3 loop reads CASSAQGVHYGYTF. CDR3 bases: TGTGCCAGCAGCGCCCAGGGGGTACACTATGGCTACACCTTC.

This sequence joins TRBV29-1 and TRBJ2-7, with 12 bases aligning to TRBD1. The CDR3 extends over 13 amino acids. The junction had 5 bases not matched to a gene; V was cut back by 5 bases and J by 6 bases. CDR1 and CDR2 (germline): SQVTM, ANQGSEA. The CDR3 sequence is CSVPGTGGGEQYF. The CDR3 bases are TGCAGCGTTCCCGGGACAGGGGGCGGCGAGCAGTACTTC.

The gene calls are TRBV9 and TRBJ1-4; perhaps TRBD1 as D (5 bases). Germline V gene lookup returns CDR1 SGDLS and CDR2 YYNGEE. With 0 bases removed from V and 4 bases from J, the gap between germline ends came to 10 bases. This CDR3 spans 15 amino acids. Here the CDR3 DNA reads TGTGCCAGCAGCGTAGCTGAGACAGATAATGAAAAACTGTTTTTT. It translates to CASSVAETDNEKLFF.

CDR3 DNA sequence: TGTGCCAGCAGTGAAGAGACCCAGTACTTC. Protein sequence: CASSEETQYF. V usage is TRBV2 and J usage is TRBJ2-5; D not certain. Trimming removed 1 base from V and 6 bases from J, with 0 bases in between. Per the germline V gene, CDR1 is SNHLY and CDR2 is FYNNEI. The CDR3 consists of 10 residues.

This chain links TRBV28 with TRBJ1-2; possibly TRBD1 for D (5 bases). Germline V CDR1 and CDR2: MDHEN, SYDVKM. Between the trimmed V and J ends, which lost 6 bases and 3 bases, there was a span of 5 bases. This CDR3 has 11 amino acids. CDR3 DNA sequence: TGTGCCAGCAGGACAGACTATGGCTACACCTTC. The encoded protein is CASRTDYGYTF.

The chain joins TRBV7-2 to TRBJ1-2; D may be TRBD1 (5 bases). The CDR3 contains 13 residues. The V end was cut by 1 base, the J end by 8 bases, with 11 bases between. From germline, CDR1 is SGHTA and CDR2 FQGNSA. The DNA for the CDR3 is TGTGCCAGCAGCTTAGAGGGGCCAGACGGCTACACCTTC. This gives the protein CASSLEGPDGYTF.

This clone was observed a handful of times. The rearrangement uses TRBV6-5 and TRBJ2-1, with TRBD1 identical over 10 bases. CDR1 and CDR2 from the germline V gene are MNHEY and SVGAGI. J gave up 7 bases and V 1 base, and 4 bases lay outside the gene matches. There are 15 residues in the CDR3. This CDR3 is CASSYFGTGVNEQFF. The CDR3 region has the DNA TGTGCCAGCAGTTACTTCGGGACAGGGGTAAATGAGCAGTTCTTC.

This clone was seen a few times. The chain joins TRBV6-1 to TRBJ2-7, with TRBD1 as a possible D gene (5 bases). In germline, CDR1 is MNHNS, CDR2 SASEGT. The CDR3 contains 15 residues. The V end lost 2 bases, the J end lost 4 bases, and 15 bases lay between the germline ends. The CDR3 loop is CASSELGRVGYEQYF. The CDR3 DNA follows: TGTGCCAGCAGTGAACTCGGCAGGGTAGGGTACGAGCAGTACTTC.

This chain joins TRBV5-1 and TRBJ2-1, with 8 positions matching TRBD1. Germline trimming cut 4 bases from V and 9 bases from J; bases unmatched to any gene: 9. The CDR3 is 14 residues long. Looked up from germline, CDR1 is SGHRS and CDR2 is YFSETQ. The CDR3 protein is CASSPRTGFGEQFF. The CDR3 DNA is TGCGCCAGCAGCCCCCGGACAGGGTTCGGTGAGCAGTTCTTC. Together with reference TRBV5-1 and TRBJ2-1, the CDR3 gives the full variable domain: KAGVTQTPRYLIKTRGQQVTLSCSPISGHRSVSWYQQTPGQGLQFLFEYFSETQRNKGNFPGRFSGRQFSNSRSEMNVSTLELGDSALYLCASSPRTGFGEQFFGPGTRLTVL.

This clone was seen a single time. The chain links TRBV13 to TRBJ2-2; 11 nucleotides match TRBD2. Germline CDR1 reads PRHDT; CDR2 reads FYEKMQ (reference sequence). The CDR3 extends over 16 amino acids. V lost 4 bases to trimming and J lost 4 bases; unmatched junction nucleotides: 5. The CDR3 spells CASSWYSGRATGELFF. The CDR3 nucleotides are TGTGCCAGCAGCTGGTATAGCGGGAGGGCCACCGGGGAGCTGTTTTTT.

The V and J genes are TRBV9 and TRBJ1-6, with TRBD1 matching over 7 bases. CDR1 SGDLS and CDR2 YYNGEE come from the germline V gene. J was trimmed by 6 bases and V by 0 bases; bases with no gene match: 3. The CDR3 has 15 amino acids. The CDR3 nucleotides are TGTGCCAGCAGCGTAGCGGGACAGCTTAATTCACCCCTCCACTTT. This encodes CASSVAGQLNSPLHF.

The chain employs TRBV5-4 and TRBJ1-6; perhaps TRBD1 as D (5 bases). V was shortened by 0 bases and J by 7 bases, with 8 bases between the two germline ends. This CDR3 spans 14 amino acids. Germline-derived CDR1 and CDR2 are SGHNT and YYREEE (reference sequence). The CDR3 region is CASSLEQENSPLHF. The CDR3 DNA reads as TGTGCCAGCAGCTTGGAACAGGAAAATTCACCCCTCCACTTT.

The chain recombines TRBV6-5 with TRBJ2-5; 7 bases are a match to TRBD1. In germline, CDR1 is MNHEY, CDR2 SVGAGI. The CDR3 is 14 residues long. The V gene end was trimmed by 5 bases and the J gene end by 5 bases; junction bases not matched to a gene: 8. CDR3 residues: CASSPLTGLETQYF. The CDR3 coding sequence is TGTGCCAGCAGTCCCCTGACAGGGTTGGAGACCCAGTACTTC.

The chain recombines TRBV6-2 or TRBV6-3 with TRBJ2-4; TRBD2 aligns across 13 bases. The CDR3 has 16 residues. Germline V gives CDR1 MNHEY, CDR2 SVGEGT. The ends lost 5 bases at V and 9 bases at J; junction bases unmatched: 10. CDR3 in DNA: TGTGCCAGCAGTCGACTAGCGGGGGGAAGTTTGGGCATTCAGTACTTC. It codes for CASSRLAGGSLGIQYF.

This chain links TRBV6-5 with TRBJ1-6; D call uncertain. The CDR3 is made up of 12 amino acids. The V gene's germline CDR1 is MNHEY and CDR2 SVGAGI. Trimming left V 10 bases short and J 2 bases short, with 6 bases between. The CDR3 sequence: CATRAYNSPLHF. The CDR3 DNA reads TGTGCCACGAGGGCCTATAATTCACCCCTCCACTTT.

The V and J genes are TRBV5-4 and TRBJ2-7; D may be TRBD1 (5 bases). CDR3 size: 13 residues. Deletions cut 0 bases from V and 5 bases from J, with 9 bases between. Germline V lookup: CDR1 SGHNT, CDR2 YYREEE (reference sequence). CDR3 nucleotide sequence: TGTGCCAGCAGCTTGGTAGGGGCGGACGAGCAGTACTTC. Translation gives CASSLVGADEQYF.

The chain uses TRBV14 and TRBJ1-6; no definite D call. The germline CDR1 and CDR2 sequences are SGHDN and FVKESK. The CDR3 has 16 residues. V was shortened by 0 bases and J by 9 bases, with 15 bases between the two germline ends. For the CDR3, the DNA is TGTGCCAGCAGCCAAGAGTGGCCTCTCCATGGTTCACCCCTCCACTTT. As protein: CASSQEWPLHGSPLHF.